Listed below are T cell receptor beta chains from one sample, sequenced in a study of regulatory T cells in long-lasting Graves disease. Using its own MiXCR run on the multiplex PCR reads, TCRdb lists one record per CDR3 protein. Of a few hundred thousand distinct CDR3 sequences listed, roughly 21% are singletons. The source material was peripheral blood mononuclear cells (PBMCs), sampled at new diagnosis, from a patient treated with antithyroid drugs. These receptors were collected from a female donor with Graves disease. Both conserved end residues are part of each CDR3. The D gene is left open where the match is weak.

V,D,CDR3
TRBV7-2,TRBD2,CASSVPGLGNEQYF
TRBV7-8,.,CASSLGGFSGANVLTF
TRBV27,TRBD1,CASSPTGGSGYTF
TRBV18,TRBD2,CASSPEAGREQFF
TRBV28,.,CASSRGGGYTF
TRBV30,.,CAWSVPSRGEEQYF
TRBV12-3/TRBV12-4,.,CASSARGLLNYEQYF
TRBV13,.,CASSLRGREAFF
TRBV6-2/TRBV6-3,.,CASSYGGSANYGYTF
TRBV6-1,.,CASSRRQGHYEQYF
TRBV7-9,.,CASTHRDYGYTF
TRBV20-1,TRBD1,CSARDVTGKETQYF
TRBV27,.,CASSLSLAENEKLFF
TRBV4-3,.,CASSMGRDPSVKQYF
TRBV7-2,TRBD1,CASSNRQGLSTEAFF
TRBV7-7,TRBD2,CASSPTSGSEQFF
TRBV7-2,TRBD2,CASSLVLRGGSDTQYF
TRBV20-1,TRBD2,CSARGLAGGTGELFF
TRBV6-2/TRBV6-3,.,CASSYMGDSGNTIYF
TRBV7-3,.,CASSSTDSGGYTF
TRBV27,TRBD1,CASSQDRGMNTEAFF
TRBV12-3/TRBV12-4,TRBD2,CASSPGAGGGGQYF
TRBV10-2,.,CASSLARYNEQFF
TRBV6-5,.,CASSYSTNTEAFF
TRBV27,TRBD2,CASRASSGGDEQYF
TRBV20-1,.,CSARDRLTRTQFF
TRBV2,.,CASSVQAGANQPQHF
TRBV27,TRBD2,CASSLLSGRARPDTQYF
TRBV18,TRBD2,CASSPRSSGGGHEQYF